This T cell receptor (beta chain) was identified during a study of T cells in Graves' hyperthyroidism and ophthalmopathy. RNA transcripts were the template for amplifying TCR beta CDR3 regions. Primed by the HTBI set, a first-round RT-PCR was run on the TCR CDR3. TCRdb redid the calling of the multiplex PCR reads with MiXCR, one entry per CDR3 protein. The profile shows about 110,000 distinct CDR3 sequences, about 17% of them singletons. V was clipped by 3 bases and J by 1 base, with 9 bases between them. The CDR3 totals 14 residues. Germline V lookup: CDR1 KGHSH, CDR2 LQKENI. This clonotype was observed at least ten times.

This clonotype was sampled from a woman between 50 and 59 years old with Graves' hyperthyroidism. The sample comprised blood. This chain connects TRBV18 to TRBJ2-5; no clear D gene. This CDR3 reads CASSPRERQETQYF. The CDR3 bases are TGTGCCAGCTCACCTAGGGAACGCCAAGAGACCCAGTACTTC.